This is a list of T cell receptor beta chains from one sample in a study of regulatory T cells in long-lasting Graves disease. TCRdb ran MiXCR on the multiplex PCR reads and lists one entry per CDR3 protein. The top ten clones hold less than 25% of a sample with some 250,000 distinct CDR3 sequences, approximately 20% of them seen once. Sample: peripheral blood mononuclear cells (PBMCs), taken at new diagnosis, from a patient treated with antithyroid drugs. The receptor set was obtained from a female donor with Graves disease. CDR3s include the opening cysteine and the closing phenylalanine or tryptophan. Fields, in order: CDR3 length, clone size, V gene, CDR3 protein. Clone size appears in some rows only: once, few, many, or a class for an expanded clone.

15	many	TRBV28	CASSDILSGANVLTF
12	many	TRBV30	CAYYRLNTEAFF
16	many	TRBV7-2	CASSFGTALGNQPQHF
13	many	TRBV2	CASSRQYTDTQYF
15	-	TRBV20-1	CSARERTGGSQPQHF
15	many	TRBV20-1	CSARDFTGEHDGYTF
10	-	TRBV25-1	CASGDYEQYF
15	many	TRBV20-1	CSARGLAGVYNEQFF
16	-	TRBV15	CATSRARTDLTYTQYF
15	many	TRBV7-8	CASRKRTERKETQYF
14	many	TRBV2	CASSRTGLGTEAFF
14	many	TRBV9	CASSVDTSNYGYTF
16	many	TRBV19	CASSGRADGVNQPQHF
15	-	TRBV11-2	CASSQIAGGTYEQYF
17	many	TRBV9	CASSVHPGTSAYNEQFF
13	many	TRBV6-2/TRBV6-3	CASSYSDTDTQYF
12	many	TRBV6-1	CASSEVGEGYTF
16	few	TRBV20-1	CSAFSGSGESTGELFF
12	many	TRBV12-5	CASGKNYNEQFF
20	many	TRBV7-9	CASSLGPVGLAGLYYNEQFF
12	many	TRBV12-3/TRBV12-4	CASSFGAGGEFF
16	-	TRBV24-1	CATSDRDTERTGTQYF
15	many	TRBV27	CASTLDPGGAHGYTF
14	many	TRBV12-3/TRBV12-4	CASSLARGDYGYTF
17	-	TRBV3-1	CASSPLMQGLWNQPQHF
14	many	TRBV28	CASSLEGWGDTQYF
13	many	TRBV2	CAPQGPRGETQYF
15	many	TRBV20-1	CSARVPLGVNYEQYF
15	many	TRBV28	CASSPLPGIPHGYTF
16	many	TRBV19	CASRWGQATNTGELFF
15	few	TRBV5-1	CASSRQGQGDEKLFF
19	-	TRBV24-1	CATSDLGSTSGRAGYEQYF
19	-	TRBV19	CASSIRGGVGLAVYNEQFF
14	many	TRBV12-5	CASLQGAGTDTQYF
16	many	TRBV28	CASSLGAGGAYNEQFF
13	many	TRBV19	CASSTQVEQPQHF
14	many	TRBV24-1	CATSDSTGADGYTF
20	many	TRBV10-2	CASSESGVWDWQSSTDTQYF
14	many	TRBV29-1	CSVEGTSSYNEQFF
13	-	TRBV18	CASSPRWAGTAFF
23	many	TRBV12-3/TRBV12-4	CASIPLLAGGKASGRDDTGELFF
16	-	TRBV6-1	CASSPPGRRTNSPLHF
13	many	TRBV9	CASSVDWRETQYF
16	-	TRBV19	CASSSRDREGTDTQYF
15	-	TRBV19	CASSIIATGAYGYTF
11	many	TRBV29-1	CSVGEGLGYTF
15	many	TRBV30	CAWSRVTGRDEKLFF
12	many	TRBV12-3/TRBV12-4	CASSLLAETQYF
15	-	TRBV6-2/TRBV6-3	CASSAPRRRTGELFF
13	many	TRBV20-1	CSARDNNPRGYTF
13	many	TRBV2	CASQASGAYEQYF
20	many	TRBV4-1	CASGKRQASSTVPGGQPQHF
12	many	TRBV12-3/TRBV12-4	CASSFVKNIQYF
15	many	TRBV20-1	CSARNPRTGRNEQFF
14	few	TRBV7-3	CASSLAGDKDTQYF
13	many	TRBV20-1	CSARQGMMTEAFF
14	many	TRBV6-1	CASSQQGVGEKLFF
14	many	TRBV5-1	CASSLEGTDEPQHF
15	many	TRBV6-2/TRBV6-3	CASSYSGLAGGEQYF